This TCR beta chain comes out of a study of blood T cell repertoires in COVID-19. Study information: Samples representing acute and convalescent COVID-19 were sourced from the United States, Italy and Spain. The analysed material was cDNA or gDNA that came from T cells, B-cell-depleted T cells, or PBMCs.

Authors' methods: Using reference gene primer amplification, nucleated cell counts were estimated. Profiled with immunoSEQ multiplex PCR; TCRdb holds only in-frame clones, not every one. The DNA gave D and trimming, while V, J and clone size come from that table. The sample includes 100,000 to 150,000 clones, 65% to 90% of them seen just once. The V gene's germline CDR1 is LGHNA and CDR2 YNFKEQ. The CDR3 has 15 amino acids. Between the trimmed V and J ends, which lost 1 base and 2 bases, there was a span of 11 bases. The chain couples TRBV4-2 to TRBJ1-2; D not certain. Sequencing input: peripheral blood. The clonotype originates from an elderly woman with acute or convalescent COVID-19. Here the CDR3 DNA reads TGTGCCAGCAGCCAAGTCGGAGGCATAAACTATGGCTACACCTTC. Amino acids: CASSQVGGINYGYTF.